Below are 9 T cell receptor beta chains sequenced from a single sample in a study of long-term antiretroviral therapy in people with HIV (dated by TCRdb to between 2020 and 2023). The immunoSEQ hsTCRB v3.0 assay was used at survey level resolution to sequence the TRB variable region. Drawn from immuneACCESS, this table holds only the in-frame rearrangements with V and J called that TCRdb kept. Clones are partly lost; checked studies trace under half to an unresolved V gene and leave the rest unexplained. In this sample the table shows more than 6,000 clones, under 85% of which occur a single time. Around 15% of the sample is in the top ten clones. Sequencing used unsorted PBMCs, obtained 0.5 years before starting antiretroviral therapy. The receptors come from a man in his forties with HIV.

The V and J genes are TRBV28 and TRBJ2-7; 8 bases line up with TRBD1. The CDR3 has 14 amino acids. Germline trimming cut 4 bases from V and 1 base from J; bases unmatched to any gene: 3. Germline values: CDR1 MDHEN, CDR2 SYDVKM. The CDR3 loop is CASSSRQGSYEQYF. In DNA, the CDR3 is TGTGCCAGCAGTTCTCGACAGGGGTCCTACGAGCAGTACTTC. The variable domain in full, completed from reference TRBV28 and TRBJ2-7, reads DVKVTQSSRYLVKRTGEKVFLECVQDMDHENMFWYRQDPGLGLRLIYFSYDVKMKEKGDIPEGYSVSREKKERFSLILESASTNQTSMYLCASSSRQGSYEQYFGPGTRLTVT.

This clone appeared once. The chain carries TRBV5-1 and TRBJ1-1; no firm D call. CDR3 size: 13 residues. V dropped 2 bases and J dropped 3 bases, with 8 bases sitting between them. The germline CDR1 and CDR2 sequences are SGHRS and YFSETQ. The DNA of the CDR3 is TGCGCCAGCAGCTTCAGGCTGTACACTGAAGCTTTCTTT. This gives the protein CASSFRLYTEAFF.

The chain combines TRBV6-5 with TRBJ2-7; weak D call: TRBD1 (6 bases). The CDR3 spans 14 residues. CDR1 MNHEY and CDR2 SVGAGI come from the germline V gene. The ends were cut back, 5 bases at V and 3 bases at J, with 14 bases in the middle. DNA of the CDR3: TGTGCCAGCAGTCGGCCCGGGACAATCTACGAGCAGTACTTC. Protein: CASSRPGTIYEQYF.

The chain uses TRBV6-1 and TRBJ2-7, with 8 bases lining up with TRBD1. Unmatched junction bases numbered 1, after V lost 6 bases and J lost 3 bases. Germline loops: CDR1 MNHNS, CDR2 SASEGT. The CDR3 has 12 amino acids. CDR3 in DNA: TGTGCCAGCAGCGGGACAGGCTACGAGCAGTACTTC. This encodes CASSGTGYEQYF.

This clone appeared a single time. The chain uses TRBV7-7 and TRBJ2-3; TRBD1 matches 7 bases. The trim removed 5 bases at V and 1 base at J, leaving 3 bases unmatched. This CDR3 region has 14 residues. Germline-derived CDR1 and CDR2 are SSHAT and FNYEAQ (reference sequence). This CDR3 reads CASSTGTGTDTQYF. The CDR3 bases are TGTGCCAGCAGCACCGGGACAGGCACAGATACGCAGTATTTT.

In its sample, this clone was seen once. The chain combines TRBV4-3 with TRBJ2-7; D unclear. Looked up from germline, CDR1 is LGHNA and CDR2 is YSLEER. V lost 2 bases, J lost 0 bases, and 8 bases lay in between. This CDR3 is built from 14 residues. The CDR3 bases are TGCGCCAGCAGCCAAATGTTAGGCTCCTACGAGCAGTACTTC. This encodes CASSQMLGSYEQYF.

This chain joins TRBV30 and TRBJ1-5; D not certain. V was cut by 4 bases and J by 0 bases, with 7 bases left in between. Per the germline V gene, CDR1 is GTSNPN and CDR2 is SVGIG (reference sequence). The CDR3 spans 13 residues. CDR3 region: CAWNSYSNQPQHF. The CDR3 nucleotides are TGTGCCTGGAACAGTTATAGCAATCAGCCCCAGCATTTT.

This sequence joins TRBV30 and TRBJ1-1; D is unclear. V was cut by 0 bases and J by 1 base, with 6 bases left in between. This CDR3 region has 13 residues. Germline CDR1 GTSNPN, CDR2 SVGIG (reference sequence). CDR3 in DNA: TGTGCCTGGAGTGTGACAAAGAACACTGAAGCTTTCTTT. Its translation: CAWSVTKNTEAFF.

J is TRBJ2-2 and V is TRBV10-2, with 11 nucleotides matching TRBD2. CDR1 is WSHSY and CDR2 is SAAADI in the germline V gene. The CDR3 loop spans 15 amino acids. V dropped 9 bases and J dropped 1; count of bases not matched to a gene: 4. CDR3 DNA: TGCGCCAGGCTTACTAGCGGGGGGAACACCGGGGAGCTGTTTTTT. Amino acids: CARLTSGGNTGELFF.